Included here is one T cell receptor beta chain sequence, with context. Per the study methods: Nucleated cell number was recorded as an estimate derived from reference gene primer amplification. Method: immunoSEQ multiplex PCR; TCRdb's copy keeps in-frame clones and lacks some. From that table come the V and J calls and clone size; the DNA was used to work out D and trimming. Of about 140,000 clones in the sample, around 80% were seen once. The sample is drawn from a study of blood T cell repertoires in COVID-19. Overall study context: The United States, Italy and Spain were the sources of the acute and convalescent COVID-19 samples. T cells, B-cell-depleted T cells, or PBMCs supplied cDNA or gDNA.

Trimming at V came to 5 bases and at J to 0 bases, leaving 11 bases not matched to a gene. The CDR3 sequence is 17 residues long. Germline V gene lookup returns CDR1 SGHTA and CDR2 FQGNSA. The receptor comes from a woman between 50 and 59 years old with acute or convalescent COVID-19. V usage is TRBV7-2 and J usage is TRBJ1-2; 8 nucleotides line up with TRBD1. The sample was peripheral blood. DNA for the CDR3: TGTGCCAGCAGCCTACTCGGACAGGGCCTTGCTAACTATGGCTACACCTTC. Translated, it gives CASSLLGQGLANYGYTF.